The rows below give T cell receptor beta chains drawn from one sample of a study of control samples from healthy donors and cancer patients. Sequenced by immunoSEQ multiplex PCR; TCRdb stores in-frame clones only, minus some. The sample has roughly 86,000 clones, 85% to 95% seen once. The sample consisted of blood. The receptors shown here come from a young woman in good health. The CDR3 runs from the conserved cysteine through the conserved F or W. Fields, in order: D gene, CDR3 length, V gene, J gene, clone size, CDR3 DNA, CDR3 protein. A D gene is named only where the DNA matches it firmly. Expanded clones get a size class; other rows say once, few or many, or leave the size out.

TRBD1,17,TRBV18,TRBJ2-2,-,TGTGCCAGCTCACCACCGGTGGCAGGGGGCCACACCGGGGAGCTGTTTTTT,CASSPPVAGGHTGELFF
-,15,TRBV7-7,TRBJ2-7,-,TGTGCTAGCAGCGCCCGATTCGGGACTGCGTACGAGCAGTACTTC,CASSARFGTAYEQYF
TRBD2,14,TRBV6-5,TRBJ2-3,-,TGTGCCAGCAGAAGACTAGCGACCACAGATACGCAGTATTTT,CASRRLATTDTQYF
-,14,TRBV28,TRBJ2-7,-,TGTGCCAGCAGTTTGCCCAGACAAACCTACGAGCAGTACTTC,CASSLPRQTYEQYF
TRBD1,15,TRBV6-6,TRBJ1-1,-,TGTGCCAGCAGTCCCCAAGACAGGGGAGGAACTGAAGCTTTCTTT,CASSPQDRGGTEAFF
-,12,TRBV19,TRBJ2-7,-,TGTGCCAGTAGTACTAATTCCTACGAGCAGTACTTC,CASSTNSYEQYF
TRBD1,13,TRBV5-1,TRBJ1-2,-,TGCGCCAGCAGCTCCGACAGGGACTATGGCTACACCTTC,CASSSDRDYGYTF
-,13,TRBV9,TRBJ2-1,few,TGTGCCAGCAGCGCCTTCGGAGGCCATGAGCAGTTCTTC,CASSAFGGHEQFF
TRBD2,15,TRBV5-1,TRBJ2-1,-,TGCGCCAGCAGCTTGGCTGTCCTGCGGGAGGATGAGCAGTTCTTC,CASSLAVLREDEQFF
-,14,TRBV10-3,TRBJ1-4,-,TGTGCCATCAGTGAGTCCCAGAAGGTTGAAAAACTGTTTTTT,CAISESQKVEKLFF
-,14,TRBV9,TRBJ2-7,-,TGTGCCAGCAGCGTAAAAGTGGGGGGAGACGAGCAGTACTTC,CASSVKVGGDEQYF
-,12,TRBV24-1,TRBJ1-2,-,TGTGCCACCAGTGATGGGGGGCCTGGCTACACCTTC,CATSDGGPGYTF
TRBD1,13,TRBV28,TRBJ1-2,once,TGTGCCAGCAGCTCCGACAGGGACTATGGCTACACCTTC,CASSSDRDYGYTF
-,14,TRBV28,TRBJ1-1,-,TGTGCCAGCAGTTCCGGCAGCCCGGGTACTGAAGCTTTCTTT,CASSSGSPGTEAFF